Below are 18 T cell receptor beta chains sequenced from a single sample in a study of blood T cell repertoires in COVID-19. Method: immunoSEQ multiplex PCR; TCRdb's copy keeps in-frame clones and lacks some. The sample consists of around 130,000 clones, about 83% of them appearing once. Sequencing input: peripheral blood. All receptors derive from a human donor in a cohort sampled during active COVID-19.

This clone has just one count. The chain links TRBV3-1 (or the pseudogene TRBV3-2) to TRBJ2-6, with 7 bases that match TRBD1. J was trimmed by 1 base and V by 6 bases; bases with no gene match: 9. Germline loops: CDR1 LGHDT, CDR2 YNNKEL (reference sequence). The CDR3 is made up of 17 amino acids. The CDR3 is CASSPTGLGSGANVLTF. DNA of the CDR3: TGTGCCAGCAGTCCGACAGGGCTTGGGTCTGGGGCCAACGTCCTGACTTTC.

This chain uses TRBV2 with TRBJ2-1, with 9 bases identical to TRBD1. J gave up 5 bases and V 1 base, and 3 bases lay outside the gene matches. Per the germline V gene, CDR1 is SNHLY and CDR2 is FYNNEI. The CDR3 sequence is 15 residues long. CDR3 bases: TGTGCCAGCAGTGAAGTAAGGACAGGGGACAATGAGCAGTTCTTC. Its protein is CASSEVRTGDNEQFF.

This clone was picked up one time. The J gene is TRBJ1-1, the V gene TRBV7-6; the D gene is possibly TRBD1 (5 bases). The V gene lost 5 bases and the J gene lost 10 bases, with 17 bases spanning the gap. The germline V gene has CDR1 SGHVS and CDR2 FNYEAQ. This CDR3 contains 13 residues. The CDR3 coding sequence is TGTGCCAGCAGCCCGGGCCAGACAGCTGTAGCTTTCTTT. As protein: CASSPGQTAVAFF. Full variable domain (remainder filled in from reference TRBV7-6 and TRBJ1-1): GAGVSQSPRYKVTKRGQDVALRCDPISGHVSLYWYRQALGQGPEFLTYFNYEAQQDKSGLPNDRFSAERPEGSISTLTIQRTEQRDSAMYRCASSPGQTAVAFFGQGTRLTVV.

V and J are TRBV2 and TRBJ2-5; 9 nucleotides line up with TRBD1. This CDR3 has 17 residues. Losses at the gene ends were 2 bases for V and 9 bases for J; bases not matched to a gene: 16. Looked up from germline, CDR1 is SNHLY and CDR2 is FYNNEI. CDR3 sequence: CASSEPGQGFTRRSQYF. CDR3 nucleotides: TGTGCCAGCAGTGAACCGGGACAGGGTTTCACCAGGCGGTCCCAGTACTTC.

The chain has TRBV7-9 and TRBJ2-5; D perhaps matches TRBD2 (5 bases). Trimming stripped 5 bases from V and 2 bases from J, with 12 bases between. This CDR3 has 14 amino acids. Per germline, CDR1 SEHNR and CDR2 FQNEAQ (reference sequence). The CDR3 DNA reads TGTGCCAGCAGCCCCCTGCGGGCACAAGAGACCCAGTACTTC. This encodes CASSPLRAQETQYF.

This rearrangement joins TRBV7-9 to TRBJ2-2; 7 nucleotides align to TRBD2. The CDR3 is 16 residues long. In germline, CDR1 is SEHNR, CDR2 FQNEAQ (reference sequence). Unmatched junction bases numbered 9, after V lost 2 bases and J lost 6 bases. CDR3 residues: CASSLSPSGAAGELFF. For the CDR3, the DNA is TGTGCCAGCAGCTTAAGCCCAAGCGGGGCTGCCGGGGAGCTGTTTTTT.

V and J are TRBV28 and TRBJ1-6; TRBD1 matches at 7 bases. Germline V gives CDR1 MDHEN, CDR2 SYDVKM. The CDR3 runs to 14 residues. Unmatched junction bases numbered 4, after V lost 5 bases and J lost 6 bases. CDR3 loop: CASSPTGSNSPLHF. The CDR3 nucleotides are TGTGCCAGCAGTCCGACAGGGAGTAATTCACCCCTCCACTTT.

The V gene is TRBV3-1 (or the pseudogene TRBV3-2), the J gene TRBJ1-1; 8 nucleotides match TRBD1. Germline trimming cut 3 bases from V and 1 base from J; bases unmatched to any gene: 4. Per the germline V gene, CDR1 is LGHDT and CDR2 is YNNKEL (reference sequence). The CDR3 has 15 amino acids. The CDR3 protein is CASSQIGQGNTEAFF. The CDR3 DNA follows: TGTGCCAGCAGCCAGATCGGACAGGGGAACACTGAAGCTTTCTTT.

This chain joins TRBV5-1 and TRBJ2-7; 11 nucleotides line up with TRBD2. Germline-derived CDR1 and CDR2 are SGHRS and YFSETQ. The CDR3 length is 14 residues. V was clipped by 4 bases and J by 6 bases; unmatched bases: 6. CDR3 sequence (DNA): TGCGCCAGCAGCCCCGGGACTAGCGGCCTCGAGCAGTACTTC. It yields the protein CASSPGTSGLEQYF. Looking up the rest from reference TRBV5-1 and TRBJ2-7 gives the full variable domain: KAGVTQTPRYLIKTRGQQVTLSCSPISGHRSVSWYQQTPGQGLQFLFEYFSETQRNKGNFPGRFSGRQFSNSRSEMNVSTLELGDSALYLCASSPGTSGLEQYFGPGTRLTVT.

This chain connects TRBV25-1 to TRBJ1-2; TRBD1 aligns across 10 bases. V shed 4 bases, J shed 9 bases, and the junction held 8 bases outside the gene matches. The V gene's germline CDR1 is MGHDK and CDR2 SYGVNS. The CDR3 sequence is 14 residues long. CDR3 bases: TGTGCCAGCAGTGGGGGACAGGGGCCCGAAAGCTACACCTTC. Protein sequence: CASSGGQGPESYTF.

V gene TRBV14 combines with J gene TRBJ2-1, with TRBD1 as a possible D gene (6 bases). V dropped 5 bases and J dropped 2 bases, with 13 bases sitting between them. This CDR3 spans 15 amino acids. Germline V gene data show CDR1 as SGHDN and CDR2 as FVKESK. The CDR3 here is CASSGFRGAYNEQFF. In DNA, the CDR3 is TGTGCCAGCAGCGGATTCAGGGGCGCCTACAATGAGCAGTTCTTC.

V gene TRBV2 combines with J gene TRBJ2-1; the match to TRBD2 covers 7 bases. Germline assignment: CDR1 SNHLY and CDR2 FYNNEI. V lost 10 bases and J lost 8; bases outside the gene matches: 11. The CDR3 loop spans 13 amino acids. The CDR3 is CATSGTTIDEQFF. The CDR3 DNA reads TGTGCCACCTCTGGGACTACTATCGATGAGCAGTTCTTC. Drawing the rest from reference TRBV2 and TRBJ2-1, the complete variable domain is EPEVTQTPSHQVTQMGQEVILRCVPISNHLYFYWYRQILGQKVEFLVSFYNNEISEKSEIFDDQFSVERPDGSNFTLKIRSTKLEDSAMYFCATSGTTIDEQFFGPGTRLTVL.

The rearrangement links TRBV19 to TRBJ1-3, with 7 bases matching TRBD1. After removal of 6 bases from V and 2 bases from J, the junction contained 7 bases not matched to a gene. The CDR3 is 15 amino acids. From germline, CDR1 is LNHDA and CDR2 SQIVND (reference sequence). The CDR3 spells CASSTQGIAGNTIYF. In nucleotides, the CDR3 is TGTGCCAGTAGCACACAGGGGATCGCTGGAAACACCATATATTTT.

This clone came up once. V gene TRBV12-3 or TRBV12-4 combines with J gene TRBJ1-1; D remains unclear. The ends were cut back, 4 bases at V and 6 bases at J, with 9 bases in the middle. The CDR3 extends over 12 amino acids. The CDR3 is CASSSSVAEAFF. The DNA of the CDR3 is TGTGCCAGCAGTTCGTCGGTAGCTGAAGCTTTCTTT.

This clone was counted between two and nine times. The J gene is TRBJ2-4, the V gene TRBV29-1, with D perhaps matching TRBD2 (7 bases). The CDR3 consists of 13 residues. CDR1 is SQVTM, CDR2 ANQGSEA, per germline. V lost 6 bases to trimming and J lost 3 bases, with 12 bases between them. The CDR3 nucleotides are TGCAGCGTCGGAGGGGGGGGCAAAAACATTCAGTACTTC. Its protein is CSVGGGGKNIQYF.

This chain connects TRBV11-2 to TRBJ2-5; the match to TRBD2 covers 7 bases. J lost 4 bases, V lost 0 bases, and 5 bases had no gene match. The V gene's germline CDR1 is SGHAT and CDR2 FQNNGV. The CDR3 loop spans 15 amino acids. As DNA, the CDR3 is TGTGCCAGCAGCTTAGATCAACTAGCGACAGAGACCCAGTACTTC. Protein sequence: CASSLDQLATETQYF.

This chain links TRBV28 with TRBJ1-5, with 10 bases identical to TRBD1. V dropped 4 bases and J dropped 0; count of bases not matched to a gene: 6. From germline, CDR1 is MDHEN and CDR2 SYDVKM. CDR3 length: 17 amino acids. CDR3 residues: CASSWTGTGDSNQPQHF. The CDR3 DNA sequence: TGTGCCAGCAGTTGGACCGGGACAGGGGATAGCAATCAGCCCCAGCATTTT. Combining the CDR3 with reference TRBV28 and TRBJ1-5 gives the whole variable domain DVKVTQSSRYLVKRTGEKVFLECVQDMDHENMFWYRQDPGLGLRLIYFSYDVKMKEKGDIPEGYSVSREKKERFSLILESASTNQTSMYLCASSWTGTGDSNQPQHFGDGTRLSIL.

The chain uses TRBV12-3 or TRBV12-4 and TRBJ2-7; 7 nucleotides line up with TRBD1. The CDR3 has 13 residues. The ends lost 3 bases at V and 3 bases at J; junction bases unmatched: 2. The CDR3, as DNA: TGTGCCAGCAGTTTTGACAGGGTCTACGAGCAGTACTTC. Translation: CASSFDRVYEQYF.